Each of the 29 T cell receptor beta chains below was sequenced from the same sample in a study (dated by TCRdb to between 2020 and 2023). The receptor library was made with the immunoSEQ multiplex PCR assay. TCRdb provides this immuneACCESS table in a form limited to in-frame rearrangements. Some clones are lacking; in checked studies, under half of them reflect an unresolved V gene, and why the rest are absent is not known. The sample table contains approximately 70,000 clones; only one count was recorded for over 85% of them. Together, the top ten hold roughly 4.2% of the sample. Sequences were obtained from PBMCs. All receptors come from a man between 35 and 55 years old with rheumatoid arthritis.

The V call is TRBV7-3, the J call TRBJ2-6; no definite D call. V lost 2 bases, J lost 0 bases, and 8 bases lay in between. This CDR3 contains 16 residues. CDR1 and CDR2 (germline): SGHTA, FQGTGA. The CDR3 spells CASSLGVNSGANVLTF. In DNA form, the CDR3 reads TGTGCCAGCAGCTTAGGGGTAAACTCTGGGGCCAACGTCCTGACTTTC.

Only one count was recorded for this clone. This rearrangement joins TRBV6-6 to TRBJ1-1; D is unclear. The CDR3 is 14 amino acids. V lost 2 bases to trimming and J lost 0 bases, with 7 bases between them. Germline CDR1 and CDR2: MNHNY and SVGAGI (reference sequence). CDR3 coding DNA: TGTGCCAGCAGTTACCCGGAGATGAACACTGAAGCTTTCTTT. Translation: CASSYPEMNTEAFF.

The chain has TRBV5-4 and TRBJ1-1; 9 bases fit TRBD1. With V trimmed by 1 base and J by 4 bases, 5 bases remained unmatched. The CDR3 is 15 amino acids. Germline CDR1 reads SGHNT; CDR2 reads YYREEE (reference sequence). The CDR3 loop is CASSLSGTGSTEAFF. The CDR3 DNA reads TGTGCCAGCAGCTTGTCCGGGACAGGGAGCACTGAAGCTTTCTTT. The full variable domain, rest sourced from reference TRBV5-4 and TRBJ1-1, is ETGVTQSPTHLIKTRGQQVTLRCSSQSGHNTVSWYQQALGQGPQFIFQYYREEENGRGNFPPRFSGLQFPNYSSELNVNALELDDSALYLCASSLSGTGSTEAFFGQGTRLTVV.

The chain has TRBV9 and TRBJ1-2, with D unclear. The germline V gene has CDR1 SGDLS and CDR2 YYNGEE. The germline V and J ends were trimmed by 1 base and 0 bases, with 4 bases remaining between them. The CDR3 covers 13 residues. CDR3 protein: CASSVFANYGYTF. The CDR3 nucleotides are TGTGCCAGCAGCGTATTCGCTAACTATGGCTACACCTTC.

The chain carries TRBV19 and TRBJ2-3; 10 bases line up with TRBD2. This CDR3 spans 15 amino acids. Germline lookup yields CDR1 LNHDA and CDR2 SQIVND (reference sequence). Trimming took 4 bases from V and 2 from J; bases not matched to a gene: 3. The CDR3 DNA reads as TGTGCCAGTAGTACTAGCGGGAGTACCACAGATACGCAGTATTTT. This sequence encodes CASSTSGSTTDTQYF.

The chain joins TRBV18 to TRBJ2-7; 8 bases fit TRBD1. Germline CDR1 and CDR2: KGHSH and LQKENI. CDR3 size: 14 residues. V shed 0 bases and J 5 bases; nucleotides not matched to a gene: 3. The CDR3: CASSPPGQVHEQYF. In nucleotides, the CDR3 is TGTGCCAGCTCACCACCGGGACAGGTCCACGAGCAGTACTTC.

The CDR3 DNA reads TGTGCCAGCAGCTTAACCCGGACAGTAACTGAAGCTTTCTTT. Translating it yields CASSLTRTVTEAFF. This rearrangement joins TRBV7-9 to TRBJ1-1, with D perhaps TRBD1 (6 bases). This CDR3 region has 14 residues. The germline gives CDR1 SEHNR, CDR2 FQNEAQ (reference sequence). Trimming removed 2 bases from V and 5 bases from J, with 12 bases in between.

The chain recombines TRBV7-2 with TRBJ1-1; weak D call: TRBD1 (5 bases). This CDR3 region has 14 residues. Germline loops: CDR1 SGHTA, CDR2 FQGNSA. The germline V and J ends were trimmed by 2 bases and 1 base, with 8 bases remaining between them. The chain's CDR3 is CASSLWGRNTEAFF. CDR3 nucleotide sequence: TGTGCCAGCAGCTTATGGGGCAGGAACACTGAAGCTTTCTTT.

This clone was picked up one time. The genes are TRBV28 and TRBJ1-6; D ambiguous. CDR1 and CDR2 (germline): MDHEN, SYDVKM. V dropped 5 bases and J dropped 4 bases, with 12 bases sitting between them. The CDR3 is 15 residues long. DNA for the CDR3: TGTGCCAGCAGTCCCTACAAAGTATATAATTCACCCCTCCACTTT. Its protein product is CASSPYKVYNSPLHF.

The rearrangement uses TRBV11-2 and TRBJ2-7; TRBD2 matches at 8 bases. The CDR3 consists of 14 residues. CDR1 SGHAT and CDR2 FQNNGV come from the germline V gene. J gave up 4 bases and V 5 bases, and 7 bases lay outside the gene matches. The chain's CDR3 is CASSPGLGNYEQYF. CDR3 bases: TGTGCCAGCAGCCCGGGACTAGGGAATTACGAGCAGTACTTC.

The J gene is TRBJ1-4, the V gene TRBV27; D call uncertain. This CDR3 has 15 amino acids. V lost 2 bases, J lost 0 bases, and 7 bases lay in between. Germline V lookup: CDR1 MNHEY, CDR2 SMNVEV (reference sequence). CDR3 coding DNA: TGTGCCAGCAGTTTACTCGGTGCAACTAATGAAAAACTGTTTTTT. Protein: CASSLLGATNEKLFF.

V is TRBV7-9 and J is TRBJ1-5; D uncertain. Germline V gene sequence: CDR1 SEHNR, CDR2 FQNEAQ (reference sequence). V was shortened by 2 bases and J by 0 bases, with 11 bases between the two germline ends. The CDR3 contains 16 residues. CDR3 sequence reads: CASSLRAGDSNQPQHF. As DNA, the CDR3 is TGTGCCAGCAGCTTACGGGCCGGGGATAGCAATCAGCCCCAGCATTTT.

The chain links TRBV19 to TRBJ2-1; 8 bases line up with TRBD2. The junction had 7 bases not matched to a gene; V was cut back by 5 bases and J by 4 bases. Germline V CDR1 and CDR2: LNHDA, SQIVND (reference sequence). CDR3 size: 15 residues. The DNA of the CDR3 is TGTGCCAGTAGTTTGAGCGGGGGTCTATACAATGAGCAGTTCTTC. This gives the protein CASSLSGGLYNEQFF.

The CDR3 DNA follows: TGTGCCAGCAGCAGGGGACAGGGTGGCGACATTGGGCAGTTCTTC. Its translation is CASSRGQGGDIGQFF. The chain has TRBV28 and TRBJ2-1; TRBD1 matches at 9 bases. Per the germline V gene, CDR1 is MDHEN and CDR2 is SYDVKM. The CDR3 extends over 15 amino acids. Trimming cost V 6 bases and J 12 bases; bases outside gene matches: 15.

The rearrangement joins TRBV5-1 to TRBJ2-5; 7 nucleotides agree with TRBD1. This CDR3 region has 15 residues. J lost 1 base, V lost 0 bases, and 3 bases had no gene match. CDR1 SGHRS and CDR2 YFSETQ come from the germline V gene. Here the CDR3 reads CASSLGGQSQETQYF. The DNA of the CDR3 is TGCGCCAGCAGCTTGGGGGGACAGTCCCAAGAGACCCAGTACTTC.

The chain combines TRBV29-1 with TRBJ1-2; the D gene is possibly TRBD1 (5 bases). CDR3 length: 15 residues. Per germline, CDR1 SQVTM and CDR2 ANQGSEA. The germline V and J ends were trimmed by 6 bases and 7 bases, with 24 bases remaining between them. DNA of the CDR3: TGCAGCGTCGCGAGCGTTGGGCAGGGATTGAGTGGCTACACCTTC. The encoded protein is CSVASVGQGLSGYTF.

The genes are TRBV11-2 and TRBJ2-7; 8 positions agree with TRBD2. With V trimmed by 5 bases and J by 0 bases, 6 bases remained unmatched. The CDR3 length is 15 residues. Looked up from germline, CDR1 is SGHAT and CDR2 is FQNNGV. The CDR3 loop is CASSINSGVSYEQYF. The CDR3 DNA is TGTGCCAGCAGCATCAATAGCGGGGTCTCCTACGAGCAGTACTTC.

This chain links TRBV29-1 with TRBJ2-7; D is possibly TRBD1 (7 bases). Germline CDR1 SQVTM, CDR2 ANQGSEA. Trimming pared 8 bases from V and 7 bases from J, leaving 21 bases between. The CDR3 is made up of 13 amino acids. This CDR3 is CSFTGTVTREQYF. As DNA, the CDR3 is TGCAGCTTCACCGGGACAGTGACTAGGGAGCAGTACTTC.

The chain has TRBV27 and TRBJ1-6; a weak D match, TRBD1 (6 bases). V lost 1 base and J 10 bases, leaving 14 bases between the germline ends. Germline V gives CDR1 MNHEY, CDR2 SMNVEV (reference sequence). The CDR3 extends over 15 amino acids. The DNA of the CDR3 is TGTGCCAGCAGTTTATGGGGGCTAAGTGAATCACCCCTCCACTTT. This encodes CASSLWGLSESPLHF.

The rearrangement uses TRBV11-3 and TRBJ2-3; D is perhaps TRBD2 (6 bases). Germline CDR1 and CDR2: SGHNT and YENEEA. CDR3 length: 14 amino acids. Trimming pared 5 bases from V and 2 bases from J, leaving 11 bases between. The CDR3 region is CASSPGGYTDTQYF. The CDR3 DNA reads TGTGCCAGCAGCCCCGGGGGATACACAGATACGCAGTATTTT. Based on the CDR3 plus reference TRBV11-3 and TRBJ2-3, the full variable domain is EAGVVQSPRYKIIEKKQPVAFWCNPISGHNTLYWYLQNLGQGPELLIRYENEEAVDDSQLPKDRFSAERLKGVDSTLKIQPAELGDSAVYLCASSPGGYTDTQYFGPGTRLTVL.

The rearrangement links TRBV6-5 to TRBJ1-4; perhaps TRBD1 as D (6 bases). V lost 4 bases to trimming and J lost 8 bases, with 11 bases between them. CDR1 is MNHEY, CDR2 SVGAGI, per germline. This CDR3 spans 13 amino acids. The CDR3 loop is CASSFRGREKLFF. The DNA for the CDR3 is TGTGCCAGCAGTTTTCGGGGGCGGGAAAAACTGTTTTTT.

The rearrangement links TRBV11-3 to TRBJ1-3; no firm D call. Germline CDR1 reads SGHNT; CDR2 reads YENEEA. This CDR3 has 15 amino acids. Trimming removed 3 bases at V and 0 bases at J, with 9 bases between. The CDR3 region is CASSFTAASGNTIYF. CDR3 DNA: TGTGCCAGCAGCTTCACAGCAGCCTCTGGAAACACCATATATTTT.

The V gene is TRBV13, the J gene TRBJ1-1; 10 nucleotides agree with TRBD1. With V trimmed by 4 bases and J by 0 bases, 14 bases remained unmatched. Germline V gives CDR1 PRHDT, CDR2 FYEKMQ (reference sequence). This CDR3 is 19 amino acids long. The CDR3 DNA sequence: TGTGCCAGCAGCTCAATCCGGGACAGGGGATATGGGTTGAACACTGAAGCTTTCTTT. It yields the protein CASSSIRDRGYGLNTEAFF. Filled out from reference TRBV13 and TRBJ1-1, the complete variable domain reads AAGVIQSPRHLIKEKRETATLKCYPIPRHDTVYWYQQGPGQDPQFLISFYEKMQSDKGSIPDRFSAQQFSDYHSELNMSSLELGDSALYFCASSSIRDRGYGLNTEAFFGQGTRLTVV.

V usage is TRBV9 and J usage is TRBJ2-2, with 8 bases aligning to TRBD2. This CDR3 is built from 15 residues. In germline, CDR1 is SGDLS, CDR2 YYNGEE. Trimming at V came to 4 bases and at J to 6 bases, leaving 8 bases not matched to a gene. This CDR3 reads CASSPRKRESGELFF. DNA for the CDR3: TGTGCCAGCAGCCCCCGCAAGCGGGAGTCCGGGGAGCTGTTTTTT.

This clone was detected only once. This chain uses TRBV29-1 with TRBJ2-3; D might be TRBD2 (6 bases). This CDR3 is built from 15 residues. V was trimmed by 4 bases and J by 0 bases, leaving 14 bases between them. The germline V gene has CDR1 SQVTM and CDR2 ANQGSEA. The CDR3 here is CSVGGGLRSTDTQYF. The CDR3 DNA follows: TGCAGCGTTGGGGGAGGTCTAAGGAGCACAGATACGCAGTATTTT.

The chain combines TRBV19 with TRBJ2-2, with D uncertain. V was trimmed by 1 base and J by 2 bases, leaving 8 bases between them. Germline V gives CDR1 LNHDA, CDR2 SQIVND (reference sequence). CDR3 length: 15 residues. The CDR3 nucleotides read TGTGCCAGTAGTATAGGGCAGGTCAACACCGGGGAGCTGTTTTTT. Translating gives CASSIGQVNTGELFF. The full variable domain, rest sourced from reference TRBV19 and TRBJ2-2, is DGGITQSPKYLFRKEGQNVTLSCEQNLNHDAMYWYRQDPGQGLRLIYYSQIVNDFQKGDIAEGYSVSREKKESFPLTVTSAQKNPTAFYLCASSIGQVNTGELFFGEGSRLTVL.

The chain employs TRBV4-2 and TRBJ2-1; tentative D call: TRBD1 (5 bases). This CDR3 is built from 16 residues. V lost 0 bases, J lost 7 bases, and 16 bases lay in between. CDR1 is LGHNA, CDR2 YNFKEQ, per germline. The CDR3 sequence is CASSQDVTAGWNEQFF. For the CDR3, the DNA is TGTGCCAGCAGCCAAGACGTTACGGCAGGGTGGAATGAGCAGTTCTTC.

There are a few counts of this clone. This rearrangement joins TRBV24-1 to TRBJ2-1, with 8 bases aligning to TRBD2. The CDR3 covers 15 residues. Germline CDR1 KGHDR, CDR2 SFDVKD. V gave up 6 bases and J gave up 2 bases; unmatched junction bases: 5. This CDR3 reads CATSLSGGTYNEQFF. DNA for the CDR3: TGTGCCACCAGTCTCAGCGGGGGAACCTACAATGAGCAGTTCTTC.

The J gene is TRBJ2-7, the V gene TRBV4-1; 8 nucleotides line up with TRBD1. This CDR3 comprises 15 residues. Germline CDR1 and CDR2: MGHRA and YSYEKL. V was clipped by 2 bases and J by 1 base; unmatched bases: 4. The CDR3 DNA reads as TGCGCCAGCAGCCAACTTGGGACAGGATCCTACGAGCAGTACTTC. Translating it yields CASSQLGTGSYEQYF.